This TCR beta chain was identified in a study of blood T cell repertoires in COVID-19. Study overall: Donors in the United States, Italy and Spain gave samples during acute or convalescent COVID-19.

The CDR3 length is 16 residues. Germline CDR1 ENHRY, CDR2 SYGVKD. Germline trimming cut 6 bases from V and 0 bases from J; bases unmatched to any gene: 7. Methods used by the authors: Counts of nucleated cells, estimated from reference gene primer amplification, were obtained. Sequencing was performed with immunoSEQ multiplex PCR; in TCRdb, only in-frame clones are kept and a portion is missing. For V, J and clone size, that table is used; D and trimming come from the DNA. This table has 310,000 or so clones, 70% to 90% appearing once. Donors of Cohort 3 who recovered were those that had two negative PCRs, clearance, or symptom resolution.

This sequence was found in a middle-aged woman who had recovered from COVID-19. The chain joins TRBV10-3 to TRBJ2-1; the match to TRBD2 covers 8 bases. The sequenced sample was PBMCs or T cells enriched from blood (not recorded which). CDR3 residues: CAIRVSGSDSYNEQFF. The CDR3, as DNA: TGTGCCATCAGGGTGAGCGGGAGTGACTCCTACAATGAGCAGTTCTTC.